This T cell receptor beta chain was recovered during a study of radiation and T cells in renal cell carcinoma. Findings and limits, study-wide: Dominant CDR3 motifs occupied more repertoire in irradiated than control tumors. In blood, top tumor clones expanded by 2 weeks, shrinking by 4.

Sequenced by immunoSEQ multiplex PCR; TCRdb stores in-frame clones only, minus some. The data contain about 9,000 clones, 63% of them singletons. This CDR3 has 13 residues. With 5 bases clipped from V and 6 bases from J, the junction kept 6 bases outside the gene matches. Per the germline V gene, CDR1 is SEHNR and CDR2 is FQNEAQ (reference sequence). Comment on this clone: Its antigen is still unknown.

The treatment denotes: 15 Gy SBRT to primary tumor, nephrectomy 4 weeks later. Source: tumor tissue, taken from a patient whose treatment included radiotherapy and nephrectomy. The chain links TRBV7-9 to TRBJ1-1, with 7 bases identical to TRBD1. This clonotype was obtained from a woman in her forties or fifties with renal cell carcinoma. The CDR3 is CASSPTGQAEAFF. The CDR3 DNA sequence: TGTGCCAGCAGCCCGACAGGGCAGGCTGAAGCTTTCTTT.